This TCR beta chain was sequenced during a study of T-cell reconstitution after alpha-beta-depleted transplantation in children. This clonotype was counted ten times or more. Construction of the TCRbeta library involved unique molecular identifiers. TCRdb re-analysed the PCR reads in MiXCR, keeping a single row per CDR3 protein. Among 640,000 or so distinct CDR3 sequences listed, 16% were seen once. V lost 2 bases, J lost 4 bases, and 9 bases lay in between. This CDR3 has 13 residues. Germline CDR1 reads SGHKS; CDR2 reads YYEKEE (reference sequence). The J gene is TRBJ1-2, the V gene TRBV5-5; the D is unclear. This TCR was recovered from a human donor who donated a stem cell graft to a child with acute myeloid leukemia. The specimen was PBMCs from the stem cell graft donor, collected from the stem cell graft. CDR3: CASSLKALYGYTF. The CDR3 DNA follows: TGTGCCAGCAGCTTAAAGGCCCTCTATGGCTACACCTTC.